The source of this TCR beta chain is a study of cytotoxic CD8 clonotypes in ibrutinib-treated CLL (dated by TCRdb to 2020 to 2022). Describing the broader study: In this cohort, over 14 patients were treatment-naive and ten to twelve were relapsed/refractory, while some 18 had unmutated IGHV. Responses were partial in 24 patients and complete in 2; after median around 65 months follow-up, some 15 stayed in remission and approximately twelve progressed. The response samples were drawn at a median of roughly eleven months into treatment, with a range of about 6 to 40 months. An average of roughly 250,000 productive templates and about 100,000 productive rearrangements was obtained per sample. Of the roughly 90 people in the trial, around 26 had longitudinal samples available. Cryopreserved peripheral blood mononuclear cells were obtained before treatment, at response, and at either sustained remission or disease progression. Every remission and progressive disease sample was obtained while ibrutinib was still being received by the patients. General conclusions and limits of the study: At baseline, clonality was higher than in age-matched healthy donors and showed a strong correlation with circulating CD8+ T-cell counts. Sustained-remission and progressing patients did not have matched sampling times, and lymph node repertoires were not examined. Public clonotypes were rare and either contracted or stayed stable during treatment, and the rise in clonality at ibrutinib response reflected the expansion of private clonotypes. An increase in clonality was observed at ibrutinib response, with clonality remaining stable during sustained remission and falling back toward baseline at progression.

Note on this clone: Its antigen is still unknown. No base quality values were provided; no much bigger clone lies one nucleotide off.

Interpreted using the paper, the time point label stands for: progressive disease on ibrutinib. For TCR beta library preparation, approximately 2 micrograms of genomic DNA were extracted from the cryopreserved PBMCs. Longitudinal blood samples from CLL patients on ibrutinib monotherapy underwent high-throughput TCR beta sequencing. The patients took part in an open-label, single-center phase 2 trial of ibrutinib monotherapy. A MiSeq instrument was used for deep resolution sequencing, which targeted depths ranging from 1 in 1 million up to 1 in 200,000 T cells, with coverage averaging 10x for each clonotype. The immunoSEQ hsTCRB Kit was used to generate the TCR beta libraries. The study's own analysis went as follows. ImmunoSEQ Data Assistant and ImmunoSEQ Analyzer were used for data analysis, and V, D and J genes were assigned according to IMGT definitions. Clonality, with values ranging from 0 to 1, was calculated as one minus the normalized Shannon entropy of productive rearrangement frequencies. Only overrepresented clonotypes making up at least 0.05% of the repertoire of each patient were included in the public clonotype analysis. Repertoires from some twelve age-matched healthy donors in immuneACCESS were used as clonality controls. TCRdb holds this immuneACCESS table with in-frame rearrangements only. Some clones are missing; in checked studies, unresolved V genes explain under half, and the rest has no known cause. V, J and clone size are taken as reported in that table, and D and trimming were inferred from the DNA itself. The sample records some 170,000 clones, roughly 90% of which are singletons. The ten top clones hold approximately 3% of the sample.

CDR1 is given as SGHVS and CDR2 as FQNEAQ, both from the germline V gene. CDR3 length: 18 amino acids, cysteine to phenylalanine. Only the CDR3 region is kept as DNA, spanning 54 bases read in frame from base 1. The junction shows trimming of 0 bases on V and 1 base on J, and the gene matches do not reach 8 bases of it. This TCR derives from a human donor with chronic lymphocytic leukemia. This specimen was PBMCs, taken at disease progression, from a patient treated with ibrutinib. The chain links TRBV7-8 with TRBJ2-7, and 11 bases in between align with TRBD2. CDR3 protein: CASSLASPLAGVSYEQYF. The sequenced DNA: TGTGCCAGCAGCTTAGCGTCCCCACTAGCGGGAGTTTCCTACGAGCAGTACTTC.